The TCR beta chain under discussion was sequenced for a study of lymphopenia after photon versus proton radiotherapy. Study-wide results and limits: Better survival with proton therapy was suggested as possible, not demonstrated. Oligoclonal CD8+ Temra expansion after nadir drove photon patients' diversity drop. Photon-treated patients lost naive T cells and TCR diversity; proton-treated stayed stable.

In regard to this clone: The antigen is undetermined.

Germline V lookup: CDR1 MNHEY, CDR2 SVGAGI. The CDR3 covers 15 residues. V gave up 6 bases and J gave up 4 bases; unmatched junction bases: 10. Some clones are missing from TCRdb's copy, which holds only in-frame ones; the method was immunoSEQ multiplex PCR. The sample includes tens of thousands of clones, over 75% seen only once; the top ten take approximately 2%. The chain combines TRBV6-5 with TRBJ2-5; 8 positions match TRBD2. The receptor was derived from a man aged 40-49 years with gastric cancer. The specimen was peripheral blood, collected from a patient treated with photon-based radiotherapy. The CDR3: CASSRQRGKGETQYF. CDR3 nucleotides: TGTGCCAGCAGCCGACAGCGGGGGAAAGGAGAGACCCAGTACTTC.